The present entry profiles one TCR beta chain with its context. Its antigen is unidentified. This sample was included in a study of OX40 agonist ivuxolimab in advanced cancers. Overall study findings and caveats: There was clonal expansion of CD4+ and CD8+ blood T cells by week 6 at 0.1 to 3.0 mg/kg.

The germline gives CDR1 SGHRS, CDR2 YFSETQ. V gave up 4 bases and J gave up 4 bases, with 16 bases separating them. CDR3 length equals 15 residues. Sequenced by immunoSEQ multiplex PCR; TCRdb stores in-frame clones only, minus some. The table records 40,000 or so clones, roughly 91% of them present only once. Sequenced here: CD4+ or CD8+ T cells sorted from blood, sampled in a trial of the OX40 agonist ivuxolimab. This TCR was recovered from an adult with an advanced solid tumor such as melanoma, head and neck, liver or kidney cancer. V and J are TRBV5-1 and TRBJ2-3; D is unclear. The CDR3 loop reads CASSNGDPGADTQYF. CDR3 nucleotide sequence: TGCGCCAGCAGCAATGGGGATCCCGGCGCAGATACGCAGTATTTT.